Listed below are T cell receptor beta chains from one sample, sequenced in a study of OX40 agonist ivuxolimab in advanced cancers. Profiled with immunoSEQ multiplex PCR; TCRdb holds only in-frame clones, not every one. The table lists 96,000 or so clones, roughly 91% of them singletons, with roughly 1.6% in the top ten. The sequencing here drew on CD4+ or CD8+ T cells sorted from blood, taken in a trial of the OX40 agonist ivuxolimab. All receptors derive from an adult with an advanced solid tumor such as melanoma, head and neck, liver or kidney cancer. Both conserved end residues are part of each CDR3. Each record gives: clone size, D gene, V gene, J gene, CDR3 DNA, CDR3 protein. A D gene is named only where the DNA matches it firmly. Size values are once, few and many counts, or a class for expanded clones, and some rows have none.

few,.,TRBV7-9,TRBJ2-2,TGTGCCAGCAGCAAACAGACAGCCACCGGGGAGCTGTTTTTT,CASSKQTATGELFF
few,TRBD1,TRBV10-3,TRBJ1-1,TGTGCCATATCGGGACAGATCACTGAAGCTTTCTTT,CAISGQITEAFF
.,.,TRBV5-6,TRBJ2-1,TGTGCCAGCAGCCACCAACCCAGGGACCCCTCCTACAATGAGCAGTTCTTC,CASSHQPRDPSYNEQFF
.,TRBD1,TRBV5-6,TRBJ1-6,TGTGCCAGCAGCTCAGGGGGCGGTTTCTCACCCCTCCACTTT,CASSSGGGFSPLHF
.,TRBD2,TRBV5-4,TRBJ2-1,TGTGCCAGCAGCCCACGGACTAGCGCAAACAATGAGCAGTTCTTC,CASSPRTSANNEQFF
.,.,TRBV7-2,TRBJ2-2,TGTGCCAGCAGCTTATGGGGAACCGGGGAGCTGTTTTTT,CASSLWGTGELFF
.,TRBD1,TRBV4-1,TRBJ1-5,TGCGCCAGCAGCCAAGAAGGGACAGGGATTCAGCCCCAGCATTTT,CASSQEGTGIQPQHF
.,.,TRBV29-1,TRBJ2-4,TGCAGCGCCTTCGGGACCTTTGTGGACATTCAGTACTTC,CSAFGTFVDIQYF
.,TRBD2,TRBV5-1,TRBJ2-2,TGCGCCAGCAGCTTGGTAGCGGCGGGAGGTCTCACCGGGGAGCTGTTTTTT,CASSLVAAGGLTGELFF
.,TRBD1,TRBV19,TRBJ2-6,TGTGCCAGTAGCGCAGCCCTCGGACAGGAAACCTTCTCTGGGGCCAACGTCCTGACTTTC,CASSAALGQETFSGANVLTF
once,TRBD1,TRBV5-4,TRBJ1-1,TGTGCCAGCAGCGCGGGGACAGCCCTGGCTTTGAACACTGAAGCTTTCTTT,CASSAGTALALNTEAFF
.,.,TRBV7-2,TRBJ1-1,TGTGCCAGCAGCCAAGCTACTGAAGCTTTCTTT,CASSQATEAFF
.,.,TRBV27,TRBJ2-5,TGTGCCAGCAGTTCAACCGGAAGAGGGACCCAGTACTTC,CASSSTGRGTQYF
.,TRBD2,TRBV5-6,TRBJ2-5,TGTGCCAGCAGCTCCCGTCTTCCCGCTAGCGGGAAATTAGTGGAGACCCAGTACTTC,CASSSRLPASGKLVETQYF
.,TRBD2,TRBV7-2,TRBJ2-2,TGTGCCAGCAGCCCCCGACTAGCGGGAACCGGGGAGCTGTTTTTT,CASSPRLAGTGELFF
.,.,TRBV5-5,TRBJ1-1,TGTGCCAGCACCGAAACCCCAGCGAACACTGAAGCTTTCTTT,CASTETPANTEAFF
.,TRBD1,TRBV28,TRBJ1-4,TGTGCCAGCGGGGGACAGGGGACTTTGAGTGAAAAACTGTTTTTT,CASGGQGTLSEKLFF
.,.,TRBV7-2,TRBJ2-7,TGTGCCAGCAGTCACGGCAGCGAGCAGTACTTC,CASSHGSEQYF
.,.,TRBV7-2,TRBJ2-7,TGTGCCAGCAGCTTAGGACACAGTGCCTACGAGCAGTACTTC,CASSLGHSAYEQYF
.,.,TRBV5-4,TRBJ1-3,TGTGCCAGCAGCTTGGATTCAAGAGGGCCCTCTGGAAACACCATATATTTT,CASSLDSRGPSGNTIYF
few,TRBD1,TRBV18,TRBJ2-7,TGTGCCAGCTCACCCGGACAGGGGGCGGAGTACTTC,CASSPGQGAEYF
.,.,TRBV10-2,TRBJ2-3,TGCGCCAGCACGGCGGTCACAGATACGCAGTATTTT,CASTAVTDTQYF
.,.,TRBV5-1,TRBJ1-3,TGCGCCAGCAGCCCCAGATTTGCGGGAAACACCATATATTTT,CASSPRFAGNTIYF
.,.,TRBV6-5,TRBJ2-7,TGTGCCAGCAGTATTGGCGCCAACTACGAGCAGTACTTC,CASSIGANYEQYF
once,.,TRBV13,TRBJ2-7,TGTGCCAGCAGCTTATTAGACGAGCAGTACTTC,CASSLLDEQYF
.,.,TRBV6-4,TRBJ2-7,TGTGCCAGAGGGGAAGGGAAACGCTACGAGCAGTACTTC,CARGEGKRYEQYF
.,.,TRBV6-1,TRBJ2-5,TGTGCCAGCAGTGAATGGAGGGGTTGGGGAGAGACCCAGTACTTC,CASSEWRGWGETQYF
.,.,TRBV6-4,TRBJ1-5,TGTGCCAGTACCGGGACAAATAGCAATCAGCCCCAGCATTTT,CASTGTNSNQPQHF